A selection of T cell receptor beta chains follows, all from one sample in a study of blood T cell repertoires in COVID-19. TCRdb's copy holds only in-frame clones and misses some; the assay was immunoSEQ multiplex PCR. The table lists roughly 150,000 clones, 84% of them singletons, with 1.5% to 2% in the top ten. The source material was PBMCs or T cells enriched from blood (not recorded which). The receptors originated from a woman under 30 who had been exposed to COVID-19. Both conserved end residues are part of each CDR3. The order of the fields is J gene, V gene, clone size, D gene, CDR3 DNA, CDR3 protein. D genes are given only for firm matches. Rows may omit the clone size; those that give it use once, few, many or a size class.

j_call: TRBJ1-4
v_call: TRBV7-9
clone_size: NA
d_call: NA
cdr3_nt: TGTGCCAGCAGCCAACAGGGCGCTAATGAAAAACTGTTTTTT
cdr3_aa: CASSQQGANEKLFF

j_call: TRBJ2-3
v_call: TRBV2
clone_size: NA
d_call: TRBD2
cdr3_nt: TGTGCCAGCAGTGTCAGGGCCCTAGCGGGAGGCACAGATACGCAGTATTTT
cdr3_aa: CASSVRALAGGTDTQYF

j_call: TRBJ1-1
v_call: TRBV19
clone_size: NA
d_call: TRBD1
cdr3_nt: TGTGCCAGTAGTAAGGCGACAGGGGGCACTGAAGCTTTCTTT
cdr3_aa: CASSKATGGTEAFF

j_call: TRBJ2-7
v_call: TRBV27
clone_size: NA
d_call: NA
cdr3_nt: TGTGCCAGCAGTTTATCCGACAGTCGACCCTACGAGCAGTACTTC
cdr3_aa: CASSLSDSRPYEQYF

j_call: TRBJ2-1
v_call: TRBV18
clone_size: NA
d_call: NA
cdr3_nt: TGTGCCAGCTCACCGGGCAGGGGAGACTACAATGAGCAGTTCTTC
cdr3_aa: CASSPGRGDYNEQFF

j_call: TRBJ1-5
v_call: TRBV6-5
clone_size: NA
d_call: NA
cdr3_nt: TGTGCCAGCAGTTACGACAGTTACAATCAGCCCCAGCATTTT
cdr3_aa: CASSYDSYNQPQHF

j_call: TRBJ1-6
v_call: TRBV4-1
clone_size: NA
d_call: TRBD1
cdr3_nt: TGCGCCAGCAGCCAGACGCCGGGACAGGGGAGCTCCTATAATTCACCCCTCCACTTT
cdr3_aa: CASSQTPGQGSSYNSPLHF

j_call: TRBJ1-1
v_call: TRBV7-2
clone_size: NA
d_call: TRBD1
cdr3_nt: TGTGCCAGCAGCTTCCCCCGGACAGGGGGCTCTAGCACTGAAGCTTTCTTT
cdr3_aa: CASSFPRTGGSSTEAFF

j_call: TRBJ1-6
v_call: TRBV6-5
clone_size: few
d_call: NA
cdr3_nt: TGTGCCAGCAGTTACCGACGGACACCACCACCTTCACCCCTCCACTTT
cdr3_aa: CASSYRRTPPPSPLHF

j_call: TRBJ2-7
v_call: TRBV27
clone_size: once
d_call: NA
cdr3_nt: TGTGCCAGCAGCTTCCAGACAGAAAAGGGCTACGAGCAGTACTTC
cdr3_aa: CASSFQTEKGYEQYF

j_call: TRBJ1-3
v_call: TRBV28
clone_size: NA
d_call: NA
cdr3_nt: TGTGCCAGCAGGTTGTATGGAAACACCATATATTTT
cdr3_aa: CASRLYGNTIYF

j_call: TRBJ1-2
v_call: TRBV12-2
clone_size: NA
d_call: NA
cdr3_nt: TGTGCAAGTCGCTTAAGAGTCAGGGGGGATGGCTACACCTTC
cdr3_aa: CASRLRVRGDGYTF

j_call: TRBJ1-5
v_call: TRBV6-2/TRBV6-3
clone_size: NA
d_call: NA
cdr3_nt: TGTGCCAGCAGCCCCCGACACGGCAATCAGCCCCAGCATTTT
cdr3_aa: CASSPRHGNQPQHF

j_call: TRBJ2-7
v_call: TRBV29-1
clone_size: NA
d_call: NA
cdr3_nt: TGCAGCGCCGCCGGGAGTGGGCTAGCGCATTCCTACGAGCAGTACTTC
cdr3_aa: CSAAGSGLAHSYEQYF

j_call: TRBJ2-7
v_call: TRBV27
clone_size: NA
d_call: TRBD1
cdr3_nt: TGTGCCAGCAGTCTACTTCCCGGGACAGGGGGCAACGAGCAGTACTTC
cdr3_aa: CASSLLPGTGGNEQYF

j_call: TRBJ1-5
v_call: TRBV28
clone_size: NA
d_call: NA
cdr3_nt: TGTGCCAGCACCCGGGGAGGTTATCAGCCCCAGCATTTT
cdr3_aa: CASTRGGYQPQHF

j_call: TRBJ2-2
v_call: TRBV28
clone_size: once
d_call: NA
cdr3_nt: TGTGCCACCGTAATTTCGGGAAACACCGGGGAGCTGTTTTTT
cdr3_aa: CATVISGNTGELFF

j_call: TRBJ2-1
v_call: TRBV6-6
clone_size: NA
d_call: NA
cdr3_nt: TGTGCCAGCAATAAATTACAGGGAGGGGGCTACAATGAGCAGTTCTTC
cdr3_aa: CASNKLQGGGYNEQFF

j_call: TRBJ2-1
v_call: TRBV7-3
clone_size: NA
d_call: NA
cdr3_nt: TGTGCCAGCAGCTTATCACCCCCGGCGGGTGAGCAGTTCTTC
cdr3_aa: CASSLSPPAGEQFF

j_call: TRBJ1-1
v_call: TRBV12-3/TRBV12-4
clone_size: NA
d_call: NA
cdr3_nt: TGTGCCAGCCAGGACAGATCGAACACTGAAGCTTTCTTT
cdr3_aa: CASQDRSNTEAFF

j_call: TRBJ1-2
v_call: TRBV7-8
clone_size: NA
d_call: NA
cdr3_nt: TGTGCCAGCAGCCAGGGCGGGGTATCGGACTATGGCTACACCTTC
cdr3_aa: CASSQGGVSDYGYTF

j_call: TRBJ1-5
v_call: TRBV6-1
clone_size: NA
d_call: TRBD1
cdr3_nt: TGTGCCAGCAGTGAAGGCAGGGGGAGTCAGCCCCAGCATTTT
cdr3_aa: CASSEGRGSQPQHF

j_call: TRBJ2-2
v_call: TRBV4-3
clone_size: NA
d_call: NA
cdr3_nt: TGCGCCAGCAGCCACCGCACCGGGGAGCTGTTTTTT
cdr3_aa: CASSHRTGELFF

j_call: TRBJ1-2
v_call: TRBV18
clone_size: NA
d_call: NA
cdr3_nt: TGTGCCAGCTCACCACGAGGGGAGGAATATGGCTACACCTTC
cdr3_aa: CASSPRGEEYGYTF

j_call: TRBJ1-1
v_call: TRBV28
clone_size: NA
d_call: NA
cdr3_nt: TGTGCCAGCAGTTCCAACTTGAACACTGAAGCTTTCTTT
cdr3_aa: CASSSNLNTEAFF

j_call: TRBJ2-3
v_call: TRBV7-2
clone_size: NA
d_call: TRBD2
cdr3_nt: TGTGCCAGCAGCTATCGGGGACTAGCGGATCTAGCAGATACGCAGTATTTT
cdr3_aa: CASSYRGLADLADTQYF

j_call: TRBJ1-1
v_call: TRBV19
clone_size: NA
d_call: NA
cdr3_nt: TGTGCCAGTAGTATCCGTGCCGCTATGAACACTGAAGCTTTCTTT
cdr3_aa: CASSIRAAMNTEAFF

j_call: TRBJ1-3
v_call: TRBV28
clone_size: NA
d_call: NA
cdr3_nt: TGTGCCAGCAGCCCAGCGAGGATTTCTGGAAACACCATATATTTT
cdr3_aa: CASSPARISGNTIYF

j_call: TRBJ2-7
v_call: TRBV6-5
clone_size: NA
d_call: TRBD1
cdr3_nt: TGTGCCAGCAGTCCCGGACAGGGCGTCTACGAGCAGTACTTC
cdr3_aa: CASSPGQGVYEQYF

j_call: TRBJ1-1
v_call: TRBV6-5
clone_size: NA
d_call: NA
cdr3_nt: TGTGCCAGCAGTCTGTGGGGAGGAAAGGATACTGAAGCTTTCTTT
cdr3_aa: CASSLWGGKDTEAFF

j_call: TRBJ2-1
v_call: TRBV24-1
clone_size: NA
d_call: TRBD2
cdr3_nt: TGTGCCACCAGTGAATCTACTAGTAGCGGGAGGGGTCATGAGCAGTTCTTC
cdr3_aa: CATSESTSSGRGHEQFF

j_call: TRBJ2-7
v_call: TRBV4-2
clone_size: NA
d_call: TRBD2
cdr3_nt: TGTGCCAGCAGCCCCACGGGACTAGCGTTCACCTACGAGCAGTACTTC
cdr3_aa: CASSPTGLAFTYEQYF

j_call: TRBJ2-1
v_call: TRBV29-1
clone_size: NA
d_call: TRBD2
cdr3_nt: TGCAGCGTTGGGAACCTAGCGGGAGGGGGTGAGCAGTTCTTC
cdr3_aa: CSVGNLAGGGEQFF

j_call: TRBJ1-2
v_call: TRBV9
clone_size: NA
d_call: TRBD1
cdr3_nt: TGTGCCAGCAGCGCCCTCCAGGGGGATGCTTACTATGGCTACACCTTC
cdr3_aa: CASSALQGDAYYGYTF

j_call: TRBJ2-3
v_call: TRBV24-1
clone_size: NA
d_call: NA
cdr3_nt: TGTGCCACCAGTGCGTCGCGATCAGATACGCAGTATTTT
cdr3_aa: CATSASRSDTQYF

j_call: TRBJ1-4
v_call: TRBV7-2
clone_size: NA
d_call: NA
cdr3_nt: TGTGCCAGCAGCCAACGTCGGGGTAATGAAAAACTGTTTTTT
cdr3_aa: CASSQRRGNEKLFF

j_call: TRBJ1-4
v_call: TRBV4-1
clone_size: NA
d_call: NA
cdr3_nt: TGCGCCAGCAGCCAACCTCCTGAAAAACTGTTTTTT
cdr3_aa: CASSQPPEKLFF

j_call: TRBJ1-2
v_call: TRBV5-1
clone_size: NA
d_call: TRBD1
cdr3_nt: TGCGCCAGCAGCTTGATTCGACAGGGGGACTATGGCTACACCTTC
cdr3_aa: CASSLIRQGDYGYTF

j_call: TRBJ1-2
v_call: TRBV12-5
clone_size: once
d_call: NA
cdr3_nt: TGTGCTAGTGGTTTGGGGACGACGGGGGGCTACACCTTC
cdr3_aa: CASGLGTTGGYTF

j_call: TRBJ1-1
v_call: TRBV28
clone_size: NA
d_call: NA
cdr3_nt: TGTGCCAGCAGACTGACAGGAGTCTCTGAAGCTTTCTTT
cdr3_aa: CASRLTGVSEAFF

j_call: TRBJ1-1
v_call: TRBV29-1
clone_size: few
d_call: NA
cdr3_nt: TGCAGCGCCATTAAGGGAGACACTGAAGCTTTCTTT
cdr3_aa: CSAIKGDTEAFF